The rows below give T cell receptor beta chains drawn from one sample of a study of blood T cell repertoires in COVID-19. TCRdb keeps only in-frame clones here, not all; method: immunoSEQ multiplex PCR. The sample carries around 450,000 clones, around 90% recorded once. The sequenced sample was PBMCs or T cells enriched from blood (not recorded which). These receptors were taken from a woman between 18 and 29 years old with acute COVID-19. The conserved cysteine and the conserved F or W are not part of the CDR3 here. A clone size is listed for some rows: how often the clone was seen (once, few, many), or a class if it is expanded.

clone_size: NA; v_call: TRBV7-8; cdr3_aa: ASSPGITMGNIQY
clone_size: NA; v_call: TRBV7-2; cdr3_aa: ASSPSTGLWEKLF
clone_size: NA; v_call: TRBV7-3; cdr3_aa: ASSLTFGLAGGEQF
clone_size: NA; v_call: TRBV28; cdr3_aa: ASSFPPGTSGRLEQF
clone_size: NA; v_call: TRBV3-1/TRBV3-2; cdr3_aa: ASSQGGTSGNEQF
clone_size: NA; v_call: TRBV30; cdr3_aa: AWSVQVVRQPQH
clone_size: NA; v_call: TRBV6-5; cdr3_aa: ASSYKKTGGYGYT
clone_size: NA; v_call: TRBV15; cdr3_aa: ATSREAQQF
clone_size: NA; v_call: TRBV28; cdr3_aa: ASRASGTLSSEQF
clone_size: NA; v_call: TRBV11-3; cdr3_aa: ASSYRGSWNYEQY
clone_size: NA; v_call: TRBV18; cdr3_aa: ASSQGGPLYEQY
clone_size: NA; v_call: TRBV12-5; cdr3_aa: ASGSLAGANTGELF
clone_size: NA; v_call: TRBV19; cdr3_aa: ASSDRDRVQETQY
clone_size: once; v_call: TRBV5-1; cdr3_aa: ASSLTGVGHNEQF
clone_size: NA; v_call: TRBV30; cdr3_aa: AWSADRELLAKNIQY
clone_size: NA; v_call: TRBV27; cdr3_aa: ASSMTASNQPQH
clone_size: NA; v_call: TRBV6-1; cdr3_aa: ASSEYRLGNQPQH
clone_size: NA; v_call: TRBV25-1; cdr3_aa: ASRQTGFMNTEAF
clone_size: NA; v_call: TRBV27; cdr3_aa: ASSLTPGQLDGYT
clone_size: NA; v_call: TRBV6-2/TRBV6-3; cdr3_aa: ASSRSGTGWEVTDTQY
clone_size: NA; v_call: TRBV27; cdr3_aa: ASRATGGSNQPQH
clone_size: NA; v_call: TRBV3-1/TRBV3-2; cdr3_aa: ASSQDPPGGQLNTEAF
clone_size: NA; v_call: TRBV19; cdr3_aa: ASSITVQETQY
clone_size: once; v_call: TRBV2; cdr3_aa: ASKEMGNQPQH
clone_size: once; v_call: TRBV19; cdr3_aa: ASGTGGTKNIQY
clone_size: NA; v_call: TRBV3-1/TRBV3-2; cdr3_aa: ASSLDGGTEAF
clone_size: NA; v_call: TRBV11-2; cdr3_aa: ATGASGRGKYEQY
clone_size: NA; v_call: TRBV6-1; cdr3_aa: ASSEVDRGSNQPQH
clone_size: few; v_call: TRBV28; cdr3_aa: ASRGDRDRNTIY
clone_size: NA; v_call: TRBV29-1; cdr3_aa: SADPGGGTDNEQF
clone_size: once; v_call: TRBV5-4; cdr3_aa: ASSFRGQETQY
clone_size: NA; v_call: TRBV7-9; cdr3_aa: ASSPSSGYNTEAF
clone_size: NA; v_call: TRBV5-5; cdr3_aa: ASSFGGFSNTEAF
clone_size: NA; v_call: TRBV28; cdr3_aa: ASCVGRAGGTGELF
clone_size: NA; v_call: TRBV6-5; cdr3_aa: ASSTRDRVDGYT
clone_size: NA; v_call: TRBV11-3; cdr3_aa: ASSLEGWGQVNNEQF
clone_size: once; v_call: TRBV14; cdr3_aa: ASSHQWSSLREKLF
clone_size: NA; v_call: TRBV3-1/TRBV3-2; cdr3_aa: ASSQAGTGELF
clone_size: NA; v_call: TRBV27; cdr3_aa: ASSSPETQY
clone_size: NA; v_call: TRBV5-1; cdr3_aa: ASSSTPAVSLTDGTQY
clone_size: NA; v_call: TRBV25-1; cdr3_aa: ASSGSIEQY
clone_size: NA; v_call: TRBV7-8; cdr3_aa: ASSQIGGQGSYEQY
clone_size: NA; v_call: TRBV2; cdr3_aa: ATGGGFDTQY
clone_size: NA; v_call: TRBV7-9; cdr3_aa: ASSSGAGTAYEQY
clone_size: NA; v_call: TRBV27; cdr3_aa: ASSPGTGATEAF
clone_size: NA; v_call: TRBV4-1; cdr3_aa: ASSYSGRVETQY
clone_size: NA; v_call: TRBV30; cdr3_aa: TGSGGTDTQY
clone_size: NA; v_call: TRBV15; cdr3_aa: ATSRDPGGREPQH
clone_size: NA; v_call: TRBV3-1/TRBV3-2; cdr3_aa: ASSQDPGQGARNYGYT
clone_size: few; v_call: TRBV13; cdr3_aa: ASSLWADMNTEAF
clone_size: NA; v_call: TRBV15; cdr3_aa: ATSSGIPGELF
clone_size: NA; v_call: TRBV4-3; cdr3_aa: ASSQQTAGAVDTQY
clone_size: NA; v_call: TRBV15; cdr3_aa: ATSSPKDRRNSPLH
clone_size: NA; v_call: TRBV25-1; cdr3_aa: ASSESRGGLALH
clone_size: NA; v_call: TRBV15; cdr3_aa: ATSRAQGAGNTIY
clone_size: NA; v_call: TRBV4-1; cdr3_aa: ASSQSPGLRQSDTQY
clone_size: once; v_call: TRBV9; cdr3_aa: ASSLTGGNNQPQH